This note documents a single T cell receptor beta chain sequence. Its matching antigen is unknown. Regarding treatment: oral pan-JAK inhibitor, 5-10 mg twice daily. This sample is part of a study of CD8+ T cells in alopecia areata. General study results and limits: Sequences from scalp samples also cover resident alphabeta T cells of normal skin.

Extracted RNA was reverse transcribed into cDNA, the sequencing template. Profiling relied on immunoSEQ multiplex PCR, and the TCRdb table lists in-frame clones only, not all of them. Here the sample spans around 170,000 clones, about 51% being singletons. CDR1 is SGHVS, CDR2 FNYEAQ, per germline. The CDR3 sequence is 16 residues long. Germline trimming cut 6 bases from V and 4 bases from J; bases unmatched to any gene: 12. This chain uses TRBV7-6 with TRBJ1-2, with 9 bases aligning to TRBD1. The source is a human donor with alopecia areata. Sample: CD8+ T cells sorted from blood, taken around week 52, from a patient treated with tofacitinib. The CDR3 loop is CASSATTGGESYGYTF. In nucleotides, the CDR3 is TGTGCCAGCAGTGCGACAACAGGGGGCGAGAGCTATGGCTACACCTTC. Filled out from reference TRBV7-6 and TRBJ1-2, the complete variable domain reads GAGVSQSPRYKVTKRGQDVALRCDPISGHVSLYWYRQALGQGPEFLTYFNYEAQQDKSGLPNDRFSAERPEGSISTLTIQRTEQRDSAMYRCASSATTGGESYGYTFGSGTRLTVV.